The sequence of this TCR beta chain was determined in a study of T cell responses to AZD1222 COVID-19 vaccine. Study-wide findings and caveats: Baseline antibody screening turned up just a handful of seropositive AZD1222 recipients.

Second doses that came at about 4 or about 12 weeks were put together. The method was immunoSEQ multiplex PCR; TCRdb's version includes in-frame clones alone and lacks a portion of them. This table holds about 86,000 clones, 85% to 90% found once. In regard to this clone: Antigen unknown.

Source: peripheral blood, taken 28 days after the second AZD1222 dose. This sequence originates from an adult who received the AZD1222 COVID-19 vaccine.

The CDR3 loop is CASSPSDGYEQYF. In DNA form, the CDR3 reads TGTGCCAGCTCACCATCGGACGGGTACGAGCAGTACTTC. The rearrangement links TRBV18 to TRBJ2-7; D gene uncertain. This CDR3 region has 13 residues. CDR1 is KGHSH and CDR2 is LQKENI in the germline V gene. Trimming took off 2 bases at V and 4 bases at J, with 9 bases between the two ends.